This TCR beta chain was documented in a study of T cells after yellow fever vaccination. TCRdb called the 5' RACE reads again in MiXCR, with one record for every CDR3 protein. The table records approximately 300,000 distinct CDR3 sequences, about 11% of them present only once. This CDR3 has 14 residues. Germline assignment: CDR1 MNHEY and CDR2 SMNVEV (reference sequence). Trimming cost V 1 base and J 1 base, with 6 bases left between them. This clonotype was seen a few times. Sequences were derived from CD4+ T cells sorted from PBMCs, sampled 45 days after the yellow fever booster vaccination. The chain joins TRBV27 to TRBJ2-3; D gene uncertain. This sequence originates from a man younger than 35 who received the YFV17D yellow fever vaccine. CDR3 DNA: TGTGCCAGCAGTTTATACGGCCGCACAGATACGCAGTATTTT. Residues: CASSLYGRTDTQYF.